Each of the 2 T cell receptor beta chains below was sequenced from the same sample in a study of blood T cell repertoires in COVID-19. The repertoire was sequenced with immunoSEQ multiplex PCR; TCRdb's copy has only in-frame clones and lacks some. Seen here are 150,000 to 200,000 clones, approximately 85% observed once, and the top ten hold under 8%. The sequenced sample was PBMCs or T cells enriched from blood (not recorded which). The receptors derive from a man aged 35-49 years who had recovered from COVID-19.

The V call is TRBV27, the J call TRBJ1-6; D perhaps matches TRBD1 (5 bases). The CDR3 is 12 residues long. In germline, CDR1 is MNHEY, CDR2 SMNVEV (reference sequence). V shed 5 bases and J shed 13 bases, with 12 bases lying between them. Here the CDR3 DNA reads TGTGCCAGCAGTCTGGCGGGGGGGCCCCTCCACTTT. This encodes CASSLAGGPLHF.

The CDR3, as DNA: TGTGCCAGCAGCCGAAGGCGGTACGAGCAGTACTTC. Translating gives CASSRRRYEQYF. The chain couples TRBV3-1 (or the pseudogene TRBV3-2) to TRBJ2-7; D unresolved. Looked up from germline, CDR1 is LGHDT and CDR2 is YNNKEL (reference sequence). The germline V and J ends were trimmed by 4 bases and 4 bases, with 8 bases remaining between them. There are 12 residues in the CDR3.